This T cell receptor (beta chain) derives from a study of blood T cell repertoires in COVID-19. Background on the study: Samples came from the United States, Italy and Spain, spanning acute and convalescent COVID-19. T cells, B-cell-depleted T cells, or PBMCs provided the cDNA or gDNA that served as material.

The CDR3 has 14 amino acids. Trimming took off 3 bases at V and 3 bases at J, with 9 bases between the two ends. Germline CDR1 and CDR2: LGHNA and YNFKEQ. Authors' methods: Amplified reference gene primers provided the basis for estimating nucleated cell counts. Generated by immunoSEQ multiplex PCR, the TCRdb table keeps only in-frame clones and is missing some. V and J calls and clone size are those listed in that table; D and trimming were worked out from the DNA. This table holds around 330,000 clones, approximately 90% found once. Sample: peripheral blood. This sequence originates from a woman aged 45-60 years with active or convalescent COVID-19. The rearrangement links TRBV4-2 to TRBJ2-1, with TRBD2 as a possible D gene (5 bases). This CDR3 reads CASSQERIYNEQFF. In DNA, the CDR3 is TGTGCCAGCAGCCAGGAGCGGATCTACAATGAGCAGTTCTTC.